These 25 T cell receptor beta chains were sequenced from one sample in a study of PD-1 blockade in classical Hodgkin lymphoma. Sequencing was performed with immunoSEQ multiplex PCR; in TCRdb, only in-frame clones are kept and a portion is missing. The data contain more than 15,000 clones, 92% of them seen just once; the ten biggest clones take up about 0.5%. Time point denoted: newly diagnosed, previously untreated cHL patient sample. The authors purified CD4+ T cells from thawed PBMCs by magnetic negative selection. The sample was CD4+ T cells from blood. The receptors come from a human donor with classical Hodgkin lymphoma.

The V gene is TRBV12-5, the J gene TRBJ2-3; D gene uncertain. The CDR3 runs 12 residues. Trimming left V 7 bases short and J 0 bases short, with 5 bases between. Looked up from germline, CDR1 is LGHNT and CDR2 is FRNRAP. The CDR3 protein is CASARSTDTQYF. The CDR3 bases are TGTGCTAGTGCTAGAAGCACAGATACGCAGTATTTT.

The gene calls are TRBV6-4 and TRBJ2-7; D gene ambiguous. This CDR3 is 10 amino acids long. V was cut by 8 bases and J by 9 bases, with 11 bases left in between. CDR1 MRHNA and CDR2 SNTAGT come from the germline V gene. CDR3: CASGKVVQYF. CDR3 coding DNA: TGTGCCAGCGGCAAGGTAGTGCAGTACTTC.

The rearrangement links TRBV27 to TRBJ1-5; D is possibly TRBD1 (6 bases). Trimming took off 8 bases at V and 7 bases at J, with 15 bases between the two ends. CDR1 and CDR2 from the germline V gene are MNHEY and SMNVEV (reference sequence). The CDR3 sequence is 13 residues long. The CDR3 loop is CASSGVSRQPQHF. The CDR3 DNA reads as TGTGCCAGCTCAGGGGTATCTCGGCAGCCCCAGCATTTT.

The chain combines TRBV4-2 with TRBJ1-1, with no clear D. V was clipped by 0 bases and J by 8 bases, with 10 bases between them. The CDR3 runs 13 residues. CDR1 is LGHNA, CDR2 YNFKEQ, per germline. The DNA for the CDR3 is TGTGCCAGCAGCCAAGATGGGCCGACCGAAGCTTTCTTT. It encodes CASSQDGPTEAFF.

V gene TRBV19 combines with J gene TRBJ2-2; 10 nucleotides align to TRBD2. This CDR3 has 15 residues. The J segment lost 7 bases and the V segment lost 4 bases, leaving 6 bases of the junction unmatched. Germline assignment: CDR1 LNHDA and CDR2 SQIVND (reference sequence). The chain's CDR3 is CASSTIAGGGGELFF. The CDR3 region has the DNA TGTGCCAGTAGTACGATAGCGGGAGGTGGCGGGGAGCTGTTTTTT.

The rearrangement uses TRBV5-1 and TRBJ2-1, with TRBD2 matching over 7 bases. The CDR3 is 16 amino acids. Losses at the gene ends were 0 bases for V and 0 bases for J; bases not matched to a gene: 3. Germline V gene lookup returns CDR1 SGHRS and CDR2 YFSETQ. CDR3 nucleotides: TGCGCCAGCAGCTTGGTAGCTAGCGGCTCCTACAATGAGCAGTTCTTC. Protein product: CASSLVASGSYNEQFF. The variable domain in full, with the rest retrieved from reference TRBV5-1 and TRBJ2-1, is KAGVTQTPRYLIKTRGQQVTLSCSPISGHRSVSWYQQTPGQGLQFLFEYFSETQRNKGNFPGRFSGRQFSNSRSEMNVSTLELGDSALYLCASSLVASGSYNEQFFGPGTRLTVL.

CDR3: CSVGGAGANVLTF. The CDR3 DNA follows: TGCAGCGTTGGCGGCGCGGGGGCCAACGTCCTGACTTTC. J is TRBJ2-6 and V is TRBV29-1; the D is unclear. Trimming stripped 4 bases from V and 4 bases from J, with 8 bases between. Germline lookup yields CDR1 SQVTM and CDR2 ANQGSEA. This CDR3 is 13 amino acids long.

The rearrangement links TRBV29-1 to TRBJ2-7; the D call may be TRBD1 or TRBD2 (5 bases each). This CDR3 contains 11 residues. Germline-derived CDR1 and CDR2 are SQVTM and ANQGSEA. V was clipped by 3 bases and J by 6 bases, with 9 bases between them. CDR3 coding DNA: TGCAGCGTTGACGGTGGGGGCGAGCAGTACTTC. Residues: CSVDGGGEQYF.

This chain links TRBV30 with TRBJ1-2, with TRBD1 identical over 9 bases. The CDR3 runs to 10 residues. Germline lookup yields CDR1 GTSNPN and CDR2 SVGIG (reference sequence). Germline trimming cut 7 bases from V and 9 bases from J; bases unmatched to any gene: 3. CDR3 nucleotide sequence: TGTGCCTTAGACAGGGGGAGCTACACCTTC. Amino acids: CALDRGSYTF.

This chain links TRBV2 with TRBJ1-5; D is unclear. V was clipped by 3 bases and J by 4 bases, with 16 bases between them. The length of the CDR3 is 16 residues. In germline, CDR1 is SNHLY, CDR2 FYNNEI. CDR3 amino acids: CASSEESAGENQPQHF. The CDR3, as DNA: TGTGCCAGCAGTGAGGAGTCGGCCGGGGAAAATCAGCCCCAGCATTTT. Full variable domain (outside the CDR3, taken from reference TRBV2 and TRBJ1-5): EPEVTQTPSHQVTQMGQEVILRCVPISNHLYFYWYRQILGQKVEFLVSFYNNEISEKSEIFDDQFSVERPDGSNFTLKIRSTKLEDSAMYFCASSEESAGENQPQHFGDGTRLSIL.

This clone was found once. V usage is TRBV5-4 and J usage is TRBJ2-3, with 8 bases lining up with TRBD1. Germline assignment: CDR1 SGHNT and CDR2 YYREEE (reference sequence). The CDR3 contains 15 residues. Trimming at V came to 4 bases and at J to 4 bases, leaving 8 bases not matched to a gene. The CDR3 loop reads CASSPTGARADTQYF. The DNA for the CDR3 is TGTGCCAGCAGCCCGACAGGGGCTCGGGCAGATACGCAGTATTTT.

The rearrangement links TRBV11-1 to TRBJ2-3; no firm D call. Germline values: CDR1 SGHAT, CDR2 FQDESV (reference sequence). V was shortened by 4 bases and J by 1 base, with 12 bases between the two germline ends. The CDR3 covers 15 residues. CDR3 sequence reads: CASSSSGFRTDTQYF. CDR3 bases: TGTGCCAGCAGCTCTAGTGGGTTTCGCACAGATACGCAGTATTTT.

This chain connects TRBV30 to TRBJ2-1; 7 bases are shared with TRBD2. Germline CDR1 reads GTSNPN; CDR2 reads SVGIG (reference sequence). The CDR3 consists of 10 residues. After removal of 8 bases from V and 6 bases from J, the junction contained 1 base not matched to a gene. CDR3 bases: TGTGCCGGGGGGGGCAATGAGCAGTTCTTC. It encodes CAGGGNEQFF.

Of note for this clone: One junction end does not reproduce the germline sequence, and a read error may be involved. This rearrangement joins TRBV9 to TRBJ2-1; D ambiguous. CDR1 SGDLS and CDR2 YYNGEE come from the germline V gene. CDR3 length: 13 residues. As DNA, the CDR3 is TGTGCCAGCAGCGTAGGCTCCAACAATGAGCAGTTCTTC. Amino acid sequence: CASSVGSNNEQFF. Based on the CDR3 plus reference TRBV9 and TRBJ2-1, the full variable domain is DSGVTQTPKHLITATGQRVTLRCSPRSGDLSVYWYQQSLDQGLQFLIQYYNGEERAKGNILERFSAQQFPDLHSELNLSSLELGDSALYFCASSVGSNNEQFFGPGTRLTVL.

This rearrangement joins TRBV9 to TRBJ2-1, with D tentatively TRBD2 (5 bases). V shed 4 bases and J shed 0 bases, with 17 bases lying between them. Per germline, CDR1 SGDLS and CDR2 YYNGEE. This CDR3 is built from 17 residues. The CDR3 loop reads CASSTKELGPSYNEQFF. The CDR3 DNA follows: TGTGCCAGCAGCACCAAGGAACTAGGGCCCTCCTACAATGAGCAGTTCTTC.

The V call is TRBV27, the J call TRBJ2-5, with 7 bases matching TRBD1. This CDR3 is 13 amino acids long. The germline gives CDR1 MNHEY, CDR2 SMNVEV (reference sequence). V lost 11 bases to trimming and J lost 4 bases; unmatched junction nucleotides: 10. CDR3 bases: TGTGCCGCGTACAGGGGAAGGGGAGAGACCCAGTACTTC. As protein: CAAYRGRGETQYF.

V usage is TRBV7-9 and J usage is TRBJ1-2; D may be TRBD1 (6 bases). CDR3 length equals 14 residues. Trimming removed 0 bases from V and 8 bases from J, with 13 bases in between. Looked up from germline, CDR1 is SEHNR and CDR2 is FQNEAQ (reference sequence). CDR3 in amino acids: CASSLAGGVSGYTF. CDR3 coding DNA: TGTGCCAGCAGCTTAGCAGGGGGAGTTTCCGGCTACACCTTC.

The rearrangement uses TRBV7-6 and TRBJ1-4; D gene ambiguous. This CDR3 is built from 15 residues. The germline V gene encodes CDR1 SGHVS and CDR2 FNYEAQ. V lost 1 base and J 6 bases, leaving 12 bases between the germline ends. The CDR3 protein is CASSLGADRDEKLFF. Written as DNA, the CDR3 is TGTGCCAGCAGCTTAGGTGCCGACCGAGATGAAAAACTGTTTTTT.

The rearrangement links TRBV11-2 to TRBJ1-3; D ambiguous. The CDR3 has 12 amino acids. Germline V gene lookup returns CDR1 SGHAT and CDR2 FQNNGV. Trimming removed 2 bases at V and 4 bases at J, with 3 bases between. In DNA form, the CDR3 reads TGTGCCAGCAGCTTATCGGGAAACACCATATATTTT. Translating it yields CASSLSGNTIYF.

The chain links TRBV27 to TRBJ2-2; 7 bases are shared with TRBD2. V dropped 10 bases and J dropped 3; count of bases not matched to a gene: 11. Germline-derived CDR1 and CDR2 are MNHEY and SMNVEV (reference sequence). This CDR3 has 15 residues. The CDR3 sequence is CATGGGFLDTGELFF. The CDR3 DNA is TGTGCCACTGGGGGGGGGTTTCTGGACACCGGGGAGCTGTTTTTT.

The CDR3 here is CASSPGGGTYEQYF. CDR3 in DNA: TGTGCCAGCAGCCCGGGCGGGGGAACCTACGAGCAGTACTTC. The chain uses TRBV11-1 and TRBJ2-7, with 7 positions matching TRBD2. The CDR3 is 14 residues long. Looked up from germline, CDR1 is SGHAT and CDR2 is FQDESV (reference sequence). Germline trimming cut 5 bases from V and 2 bases from J; bases unmatched to any gene: 6.

The gene calls are TRBV7-9 and TRBJ1-1, with TRBD1 matching over 7 bases. The germline V gene encodes CDR1 SEHNR and CDR2 FQNEAQ (reference sequence). The V segment lost 11 bases and the J segment 2 bases; nucleotides outside the gene matches: 8. The CDR3 has 13 amino acids. The CDR3 here is CAGSQGGNTEAFF. As DNA, the CDR3 is TGTGCCGGTAGTCAGGGGGGAAACACTGAAGCTTTCTTT.

This clone was seen only once. The V and J genes are TRBV6-5 and TRBJ1-6; no clear D gene. Per the germline V gene, CDR1 is MNHEY and CDR2 is SVGAGI. This CDR3 contains 13 residues. V lost 0 bases, J lost 8 bases, and 5 bases lay in between. DNA of the CDR3: TGTGCCAGCAGTTACTCGCGGGATTCACCCCTCCACTTT. As protein: CASSYSRDSPLHF.

V is TRBV6-1 and J is TRBJ1-5, with D possibly TRBD1 on 5 matching bases. There are 14 residues in the CDR3. Trimming took 1 base from V and 2 from J, leaving 6 bases between them. Germline CDR1 reads MNHNS; CDR2 reads SASEGT. The chain's CDR3 is CASSEVGGNQPQHF. The CDR3 DNA sequence: TGTGCCAGCAGTGAAGTGGGGGGCAATCAGCCCCAGCATTTT.

The chain couples TRBV20-1 to TRBJ2-5; D is uncertain. Trimming took 1 base from V and 4 from J, leaving 4 bases between them. CDR3 length: 11 amino acids. Germline lookup yields CDR1 DFQATT and CDR2 SNEGSKA (reference sequence). CDR3 coding DNA: TGCAGTGCTAGAGCCCCAGAGACCCAGTACTTC. Protein sequence: CSARAPETQYF.